The source of this T cell receptor beta chain is a study of cytomegalovirus exposure and HLA in healthy donors. Study in general: Findings of an earlier analysis included roughly 110 million unique TCR beta sequences from 200 million or so T cells.

Germline V gene data show CDR1 as SGHDT and CDR2 as YYEEEE. The V end was cut by 0 bases, the J end by 3 bases, with 13 bases between. The CDR3 is 15 amino acids. Turning to this clone: What it binds is not known.

Amplification used 60 Vbeta primers and 13 Jbeta primers. Sequenced by immunoSEQ multiplex PCR; TCRdb stores in-frame clones only, minus some. In the table there are 190,000 or so clones, 80% of which are singletons. Study-level points and caveats: CMV antigen specificity was confirmed in vitro for three CMV-associated chains.

The sequence came from a boy aged 10-17 years in good health and CMV-seronegative. J is TRBJ2-7 and V is TRBV5-6; TRBD2 is a possible D gene (6 bases). The source material was PBMCs. CDR3 in DNA: TGTGCCAGCAGCTTGGTAGGCGGGGCCTTCTACGAGCAGTACTTC. Protein: CASSLVGGAFYEQYF.